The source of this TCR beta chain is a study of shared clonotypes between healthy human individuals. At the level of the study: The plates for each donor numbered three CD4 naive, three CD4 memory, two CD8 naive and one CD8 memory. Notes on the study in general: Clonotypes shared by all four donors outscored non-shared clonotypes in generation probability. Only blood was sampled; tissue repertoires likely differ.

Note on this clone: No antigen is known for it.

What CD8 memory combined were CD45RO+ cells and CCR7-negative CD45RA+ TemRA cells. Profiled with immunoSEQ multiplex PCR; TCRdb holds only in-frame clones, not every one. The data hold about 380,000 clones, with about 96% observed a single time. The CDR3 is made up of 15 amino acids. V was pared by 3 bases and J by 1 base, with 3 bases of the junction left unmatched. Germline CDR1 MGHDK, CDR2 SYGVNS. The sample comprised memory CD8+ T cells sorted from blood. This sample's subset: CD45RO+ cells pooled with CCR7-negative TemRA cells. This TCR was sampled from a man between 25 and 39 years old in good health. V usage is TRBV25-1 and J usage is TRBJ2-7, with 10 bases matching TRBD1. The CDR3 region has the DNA TGTGCCAGCAGTGATCCGGGACAGGGGTCCTACGAGCAGTACTTC. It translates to CASSDPGQGSYEQYF.